What follows are 2 T cell receptor beta chains derived from one specimen sequenced in a study of blood T cell repertoires in COVID-19. Libraries were prepared by immunoSEQ multiplex PCR; TCRdb keeps only in-frame clonotypes and omits some of them. The sample includes about 180,000 clones, less than 90% of them seen just once. Sequencing input: peripheral blood. Receptor source: a man in his sixties or seventies with active or convalescent COVID-19.

The chain uses TRBV14 and TRBJ2-2; D is unclear. The CDR3 runs to 17 residues. Deletions cut 0 bases from V and 2 bases from J, with 13 bases between. CDR1 is SGHDN and CDR2 is FVKESK in the germline V gene. The CDR3 bases are TGTGCCAGCAGCCAAGATCTGAGCAAATTTAACACCGGGGAGCTGTTTTTT. Translating gives CASSQDLSKFNTGELFF.

V and J are TRBV9 and TRBJ2-1, with TRBD2 as a possible D gene (6 bases). CDR1 is SGDLS, CDR2 YYNGEE, per germline. Trimming cost V 3 bases and J 5 bases, with 12 bases left between them. The CDR3 has 14 residues. The CDR3 here is CASSGTTNNNEQFF. The CDR3 DNA reads TGTGCCAGCAGCGGGACTACAAACAACAATGAGCAGTTCTTC.